One and the same sample provided the 8 T cell receptor beta chains below, sequenced in a study of blood T cells in healthy people across ages. A second PCR of roughly 7 to 11 cycles used a sample-barcoded 5' primer and a J-beta primer mix. TCRdb ran MiXCR on the 5' RACE reads and lists one entry per CDR3 protein. This table holds some 1.7 million distinct CDR3 sequences, roughly 27% found once. The material sequenced was blood. These receptors originate from a woman aged 30 to 39 in good health.

This clonotype was picked up a small number of times. This sequence joins TRBV5-1 and TRBJ2-7, with D perhaps TRBD2 (5 bases). V lost 6 bases, J lost 0 bases, and 13 bases lay in between. CDR3 length: 14 residues. Germline assignment: CDR1 SGHRS and CDR2 YFSETQ. The CDR3 DNA follows: TGCGCCAGCACAGAAACTACTAGCTCCTACGAGCAGTACTTC. This codes for CASTETTSSYEQYF.

In the case of this clonotype: This could be a read error, since a much larger clone is one nucleotide away. The chain employs TRBV30 and TRBJ2-1; 7 bases are a match to TRBD2. The DNA end lines up better with TRBJ2-7; the J call may be wrong. The CDR3 is made up of 13 amino acids. Germline assignment: CDR1 GTSNPN and CDR2 SVGIG (reference sequence). The CDR3, as DNA: TGTGCCTGGAGTCCTAGCGGCTACAATGAGCAGTACTTC. Its translation is CAWSPSGYNEQYF.

For this clonotype: One end of the junction does not line up with germline, which may come from a read error. The chain couples TRBV7-2 to TRBJ2-3; weak D call: TRBD2 (6 bases). CDR3 length equals 15 residues. CDR1 is SGHTA and CDR2 is FQGNSA in the germline V gene. The CDR3 nucleotides are TGCGCCAGCAGCTTAGAAGGAGGGGCCCTGGGTACGCAGTATTTT. This sequence encodes CASSLEGGALGTQYF. Full variable domain (missing parts from reference TRBV7-2 and TRBJ2-3): GAGVSQSPSNKVTEKGKDVELRCDPISGHTALYWYRQSLGQGLEFLIYFQGNSAPDKSGLPSDRFSAERTGGSVSTLTIQRTQQEDSAVYLCASSLEGGALGTQYFGPGTRLTVL.

This clonotype was picked up many times. This sequence joins TRBV12-3 or TRBV12-4 and TRBJ2-1; D unclear. Trimming removed 3 bases from V and 4 bases from J, with 16 bases in between. The CDR3 contains 16 residues. The CDR3 region has the DNA TGTGCCAGCAGTTTGGCCGGGTCCTATACTTACAATGAGCAGTTCTTC. This encodes CASSLAGSYTYNEQFF.

This clonotype was seen more than once but under ten times. The genes are TRBV7-9 and TRBJ2-7; D may correspond to TRBD1 or TRBD2 (6 bases each). CDR1 is SEHNR and CDR2 is FQNEAQ in the germline V gene (reference sequence). V lost 10 bases, J lost 0 bases, and 16 bases lay in between. The CDR3 consists of 14 residues. CDR3 protein: CATDTGRGSYEQYF. CDR3 DNA sequence: TGTGCCACGGACACAGGGCGGGGCTCCTACGAGCAGTACTTC.

This clonotype was seen only a few times. This chain connects TRBV6-6 to TRBJ1-5; D is ambiguous. This CDR3 has 10 residues. The V and J ends lost 8 bases and 7 bases respectively, with 6 bases between them. Germline V gives CDR1 MNHNY, CDR2 SVGAGI (reference sequence). As DNA, the CDR3 is TGTGCCAGCGGTTTACAGCCCCAGCATTTT. Translating it yields CASGLQPQHF.

The sample holds a few counts of this clonotype. The rearrangement uses TRBV4-3 and TRBJ2-1; D call uncertain. The CDR3 loop spans 17 amino acids. The germline V gene encodes CDR1 LGHNA and CDR2 YSLEER. V lost 1 base to trimming and J lost 4 bases, with 17 bases between them. CDR3 bases: TGCGCCAGCAGCCAAGCGTTAGGCGCGTACGCTTACAATGAGCAGTTCTTC. Protein product: CASSQALGAYAYNEQFF.

This clonotype was seen a few times. The chain employs TRBV4-2 and TRBJ2-3, with D uncertain. Germline V gene data show CDR1 as LGHNA and CDR2 as YNFKEQ. CDR3 length: 15 amino acids. Trimming removed 0 bases from V and 0 bases from J, with 7 bases in between. CDR3 sequence (DNA): TGTGCCAGCAGCCAAGACGCAGCAAGCACAGATACGCAGTATTTT. Its protein product is CASSQDAASTDTQYF.